A single sample is the source of the 14 T cell receptor beta chains below, sequenced in a study of T cell repertoires in cytomegalovirus infection. A single record per CDR3 protein comes from TCRdb applying MiXCR to the reads. The sample holds around 310,000 distinct CDR3 sequences, about a sixth seen once. The specimen was PBMCs. The receptors were sampled from a human donor in good health (CMV status not recorded). Some clones in this sample may be carry-over from other donors' samples.

This clonotype was seen repeatedly, ten times or more. The chain joins TRBV10-3 to TRBJ2-1; 8 bases match TRBD2. Unmatched junction bases numbered 12, after V lost 6 bases and J lost 8 bases. Germline-derived CDR1 and CDR2 are ENHRY and SYGVKD. This CDR3 is 15 amino acids long. This chain's CDR3 is CAIRDVRGGSDEQFF. The CDR3 DNA is TGTGCCATCAGAGACGTCCGGGGGGGATCGGATGAGCAGTTCTTC.

The chain has TRBV25-1 and TRBJ2-7; the D is unclear. V gave up 1 base and J gave up 3 bases, with 19 bases separating them. The CDR3 is 17 amino acids. CDR1 MGHDK and CDR2 SYGVNS come from the germline V gene. The CDR3 sequence is CASSEWSSADKDYEQYF. CDR3 nucleotide sequence: TGTGCCAGCAGTGAATGGTCCTCGGCAGATAAGGACTACGAGCAGTACTTC.

The V gene is TRBV7-8, the J gene TRBJ1-6, with TRBD1 matching over 8 bases. The ends lost 0 bases at V and 9 bases at J; junction bases unmatched: 7. There are 16 residues in the CDR3. CDR1 is SGHVS and CDR2 is FQNEAQ in the germline V gene. The DNA for the CDR3 is TGTGCCAGCAGCTTAGCGCTTGGACAGGGTTTTTCACCCCTCCACTTT. Its translation is CASSLALGQGFSPLHF.

The J gene is TRBJ1-1, the V gene TRBV6-5; D remains unclear. The CDR3 covers 14 residues. V was shortened by 6 bases and J by 3 bases, with 14 bases between the two germline ends. Germline CDR1 and CDR2: MNHEY and SVGAGI. CDR3 sequence reads: CASRMTRADTEAFF. The CDR3 DNA is TGTGCCAGCAGAATGACTCGGGCGGACACTGAAGCTTTCTTT.

This clonotype was counted between two and nine times. The V and J genes are TRBV20-1 and TRBJ2-2; no reliable D call. The CDR3 is 12 amino acids. Germline CDR1 is DFQATT and CDR2 is SNEGSKA (reference sequence). V lost 3 bases to trimming and J lost 4 bases, with 6 bases between them. The CDR3 is CSARGSTGELFF. DNA of the CDR3: TGCAGTGCTAGGGGTAGCACCGGGGAGCTGTTTTTT.

This clonotype was detected only a few times. This CDR3 reads CASSPTGAAATNEKLFF. The CDR3 DNA reads TGTGCCAGCAGCCCGACAGGGGCTGCAGCAACTAATGAAAAACTGTTTTTT. This chain joins TRBV7-6 and TRBJ1-4, with 8 bases that match TRBD1. Germline trimming cut 5 bases from V and 0 bases from J; bases unmatched to any gene: 8. This CDR3 comprises 17 residues. CDR1 SGHVS and CDR2 FNYEAQ come from the germline V gene.

There are a few counts of this clonotype. This sequence joins TRBV6-6 and TRBJ2-3; 12 nucleotides match TRBD2. J gave up 3 bases and V 2 bases, and 6 bases lay outside the gene matches. Germline assignment: CDR1 MNHNY and CDR2 SVGAGI (reference sequence). The CDR3 totals 17 residues. The CDR3 is CASSYPQLAGGTDTQYF. As DNA, the CDR3 is TGTGCCAGCAGTTACCCCCAACTAGCGGGGGGTACAGATACGCAGTATTTT.

This clonotype is termed medium-sized. The chain uses TRBV7-2 and TRBJ1-3; D not certain. The V and J ends lost 2 bases and 4 bases respectively, with 9 bases between them. In germline, CDR1 is SGHTA, CDR2 FQGNSA. The CDR3 extends over 14 amino acids. In DNA form, the CDR3 reads TGTGCCAGCAGCTTATCCGGATTCGGAAACACCATATATTTT. Its translation is CASSLSGFGNTIYF.

This chain joins TRBV20-1 and TRBJ1-3; D is undetermined. This CDR3 spans 11 amino acids. V gave up 1 base and J gave up 2 bases, with 0 bases separating them. CDR1 is DFQATT and CDR2 is SNEGSKA in the germline V gene (reference sequence). CDR3: CSARAGNTIYF. In DNA, the CDR3 is TGCAGTGCTAGAGCTGGAAACACCATATATTTT.

This clonotype was found many times. V usage is TRBV7-3 and J usage is TRBJ2-1; D perhaps matches TRBD2 (6 bases). There are 11 residues in the CDR3. Looked up from germline, CDR1 is SGHTA and CDR2 is FQGTGA. V was clipped by 7 bases and J by 7 bases, with 8 bases between them. The CDR3 coding sequence is TGTGCCAGCAAGGAGGGAAATGAGCAGTTCTTC. This encodes CASKEGNEQFF.

This clonotype was counted many times. The J gene is TRBJ2-2, the V gene TRBV11-3; no definite D call. The ends were cut back, 3 bases at V and 5 bases at J, with 16 bases in the middle. The CDR3 length is 16 residues. The germline V gene encodes CDR1 SGHNT and CDR2 YENEEA. CDR3 nucleotide sequence: TGTGCCAGCAGCTTGGGTGCAGTACTGAAGACCGGGGAGCTGTTTTTT. Amino acids: CASSLGAVLKTGELFF.

The chain carries TRBV12-3 or TRBV12-4 and TRBJ2-3; D not certain. Trimming pared 3 bases from V and 6 bases from J, leaving 7 bases between. The CDR3 is 12 amino acids. This chain's CDR3 is CASSFGIDTQYF. For the CDR3, the DNA is TGTGCCAGCAGTTTTGGTATCGATACGCAGTATTTT.

This clonotype appeared many times. This sequence joins TRBV7-2 and TRBJ2-5, with D perhaps being TRBD1 or TRBD2 (5 bases each). This CDR3 has 15 residues. V lost 1 base and J 7 bases, leaving 16 bases between the germline ends. CDR1 and CDR2 (germline): SGHTA, FQGNSA. The CDR3 protein is CASSLERGTPRTQYF. The CDR3 region has the DNA TGTGCCAGCAGCTTAGAGCGAGGGACCCCCAGGACCCAGTACTTC.

The genes are TRBV18 and TRBJ1-1; 8 bases are a match to TRBD1. The germline V gene has CDR1 KGHSH and CDR2 LQKENI. The CDR3 totals 16 residues. V lost 3 bases to trimming and J lost 0 bases; unmatched junction nucleotides: 6. The CDR3 spells CASSPGRGPMNTEAFF. The DNA of the CDR3 is TGTGCCAGCTCACCGGGCAGGGGGCCGATGAACACTGAAGCTTTCTTT.